A selection of T cell receptor beta chains follows, all from one sample in a study of T cells in Graves' hyperthyroidism and ophthalmopathy. Via MiXCR, TCRdb re-called the multiplex PCR reads, giving one row per CDR3 protein. The repertoire consists of 330,000 or so distinct CDR3 sequences, with around 20% occurring once and the leading ten covering just under 40%. The specimen sequenced was blood. These receptors came from a man over 45 with Graves' ophthalmopathy. Both conserved end residues are trimmed from each CDR3.

v_gene: TRBV10-3
CDR3aa: AISGDPPPGDTQY

v_gene: TRBV20-1
CDR3aa: SARDLPRTSGRDTQY

v_gene: TRBV19
CDR3aa: ASSSQGKLAKNIQY

v_gene: TRBV2
CDR3aa: ASSELAGGREFPSYEQY

v_gene: TRBV6-5
CDR3aa: ASSYSQGARSGANVLT

v_gene: TRBV2
CDR3aa: ASKLKSGSLGVGAKNIQY

v_gene: TRBV20-1
CDR3aa: SASPGLAGGPQETQY

v_gene: TRBV28
CDR3aa: ASRLGQGVNGYT

v_gene: TRBV19
CDR3aa: ASRIEFRTDTQY

v_gene: TRBV27
CDR3aa: ASSLVTGNQPQH

v_gene: TRBV6-1
CDR3aa: ASREGISGNTIY

v_gene: TRBV9
CDR3aa: AGAAGASTEAF

v_gene: TRBV24-1
CDR3aa: ATSDRLQELF

v_gene: TRBV2
CDR3aa: ASREGLSPNEQF

v_gene: TRBV6-2/TRBV6-3
CDR3aa: ASSYSRTSLEQY

v_gene: TRBV20-1
CDR3aa: SASPVHEQY

v_gene: TRBV18
CDR3aa: ASSPPVGGTDTQY

v_gene: TRBV30
CDR3aa: ALGGDWSSPPLH

v_gene: TRBV5-1
CDR3aa: ASSLGVSYNEQF

v_gene: TRBV12-3/TRBV12-4
CDR3aa: ASSLGSGGGYEQY

v_gene: TRBV28
CDR3aa: ASTPITNYEQY

v_gene: TRBV28
CDR3aa: ASSFGTPYEQY

v_gene: TRBV6-4
CDR3aa: ASSASGGTDTQY

v_gene: TRBV19
CDR3aa: ASSTWGWETQY

v_gene: TRBV24-1
CDR3aa: ATSDRGTSGKLQETQY

v_gene: TRBV15
CDR3aa: ATSRDKREGQDEQF

v_gene: TRBV7-9
CDR3aa: ASSLGWTDQETQY

v_gene: TRBV6-1
CDR3aa: ASRTGEGVNTEAF

v_gene: TRBV30
CDR3aa: AWSVQGGMYQF

v_gene: TRBV20-1
CDR3aa: SARVPGETQY

v_gene: TRBV28
CDR3aa: ASSFSVLASGISYEQY

v_gene: TRBV5-6
CDR3aa: ASSGRQGTSYNEQF

v_gene: TRBV6-4
CDR3aa: ASSAAQGAGGYT

v_gene: TRBV5-4
CDR3aa: ASSSDSANTGELF

v_gene: TRBV20-1
CDR3aa: SARDIRGGGYT

v_gene: TRBV10-3
CDR3aa: AISHLFGQGENQPQH

v_gene: TRBV6-1
CDR3aa: ASSEYSGGQGVANEQF

v_gene: TRBV6-1
CDR3aa: ASYSGFKGYT

v_gene: TRBV6-1
CDR3aa: ASSESSQGAF

v_gene: TRBV6-4
CDR3aa: ATPLRTSGRGTDTQY

v_gene: TRBV5-1
CDR3aa: ASSPEEFVADTQY

v_gene: TRBV19
CDR3aa: ASSTTGDQPQH

v_gene: TRBV6-1
CDR3aa: ASSVTTRGYNEQF

v_gene: TRBV6-2/TRBV6-3
CDR3aa: ASSSYSGSFNEQF

v_gene: TRBV10-3
CDR3aa: AISWDYEQY

v_gene: TRBV15
CDR3aa: ATSSFPGQSSETQY

v_gene: TRBV7-2
CDR3aa: ASSFLTSGYEQY

v_gene: TRBV3-1
CDR3aa: ASSNRQGPYEQY

v_gene: TRBV30
CDR3aa: AWSTGTSGLTDTQY